The 13 T cell receptor beta chains in this list originate from one sample, sequenced in a study of molecular identifiers for immune sequencing clone quantification. MiXCR was run by TCRdb on the PCR reads, yielding one entry per CDR3 protein. The table shows nearly 650,000 distinct CDR3 sequences, with 25% occurring only once. Sample: naive CD8+ T cells from blood, with Jurkat cell RNA spiked in. Subset here: FACS-sorted CD8+CD4-CCR7+CD45RA+ naive T cells. The receptor set was obtained from a human donor in good health. Some libraries in this study had Jurkat cell RNA spiked in.

Details on this clonotype: A much larger clone lies a single base off, so this may be a read error. This rearrangement joins TRBV7-9 to TRBJ1-4, with D hard to call. Germline V lookup: CDR1 SEHNR, CDR2 FQNEAQ (reference sequence). Trimming cost V 4 bases and J 6 bases, with 12 bases left between them. The CDR3 is 14 amino acids. This CDR3 reads CASSWEGQDEKLFF. Here the CDR3 DNA reads TGTGCCAGCAGCTGGGAGGGCCAGGATGAAAAACTGTTTTTT.

In its sample, this clonotype was seen a few times. The V and J genes are TRBV4-1 and TRBJ1-1; no definite D call. Trimming pared 4 bases from V and 3 bases from J, leaving 12 bases between. The length of the CDR3 is 14 residues. The germline V gene has CDR1 MGHRA and CDR2 YSYEKL. The CDR3 is CASSPSSVHTEAFF. CDR3 nucleotide sequence: TGCGCCAGCAGCCCAAGTTCGGTCCACACTGAAGCTTTCTTT.

This clonotype was counted many times. The chain joins TRBV30 to TRBJ2-1; 7 bases are a match to TRBD2. The germline gives CDR1 GTSNPN, CDR2 SVGIG (reference sequence). CDR3 length: 14 amino acids. The J segment lost 8 bases and the V segment lost 2 bases, leaving 9 bases of the junction unmatched. The CDR3 bases are TGTGCCTGGAGTAAAACTAGCGCTGAGGATGAGCAGTTCTTC. Its protein is CAWSKTSAEDEQFF.

This clonotype was detected ten times or more. The chain links TRBV5-6 to TRBJ2-6; 9 bases align to TRBD1. V lost 1 base to trimming and J lost 5 bases; unmatched junction nucleotides: 19. CDR3 length equals 21 residues. Germline V lookup: CDR1 SGHDT, CDR2 YYEEEE. The CDR3 bases are TGTGCCAGCAGCTTGTCGTGGGACAGGGTTTCCCCGAACGCTAGGGCCAACGTCCTGACTTTC. It specifies CASSLSWDRVSPNARANVLTF.

The chain links TRBV12-3 or TRBV12-4 to TRBJ2-1, with 7 nucleotides matching TRBD2. The CDR3 length is 14 residues. Trimming at V came to 3 bases and at J to 8 bases, leaving 7 bases not matched to a gene. The CDR3 sequence is CASSFGGGVHEQFF. The DNA for the CDR3 is TGTGCCAGCAGTTTTGGTGGGGGGGTACATGAGCAGTTCTTC.

This clonotype has just a few counts. The missing conserved phenylalanine or tryptophan at the end of this CDR3 makes a read error likely. The rearrangement links TRBV2 to TRBJ1-5, with D possibly matching TRBD1 (5 bases). CDR1 is SNHLY, CDR2 FYNNEI, per germline. This CDR3 is built from 15 residues. Trimming left V 6 bases short and J 3 bases short, with 15 bases between. CDR3 sequence reads: CASSPIRGLNQPQHL. The CDR3 nucleotides are TGTGCCAGCAGCCCGATACGGGGACTCAATCAGCCCCAGCATCTT.

This clonotype was detected ten times or more. DNA of the CDR3: TGTGCCAGCAGTTTCCCGGGCAGCTCCTATAATTCACCCCTCCACTTT. This encodes CASSFPGSSYNSPLHF. The genes are TRBV12-3 or TRBV12-4 and TRBJ1-6, with D hard to call. CDR3 length equals 16 residues. V gave up 3 bases and J gave up 0 bases, with 9 bases separating them.

This clonotype has more than one count but fewer than ten. The rearrangement links TRBV28 to TRBJ1-4; the D gene is possibly TRBD1 (6 bases). V lost 6 bases and J 2 bases, leaving 13 bases between the germline ends. The CDR3 has 15 residues. Germline CDR1 reads MDHEN; CDR2 reads SYDVKM. The CDR3, as DNA: TGTGCCAGCAGATACAGGGTCGTCACTAATGAAAAACTGTTTTTT. It encodes CASRYRVVTNEKLFF.

This clonotype was seen many times. CDR3 coding DNA: TGTGCCTGGAGTTACTTCTCGACAGGGAACTACGAGCAGTACTTC. Encoded protein: CAWSYFSTGNYEQYF. This sequence joins TRBV30 and TRBJ2-7, with 7 bases fitting TRBD1. Germline CDR1 is GTSNPN and CDR2 is SVGIG (reference sequence). This CDR3 spans 15 amino acids. The trim removed 2 bases at V and 3 bases at J, leaving 10 bases unmatched.

As concerns this clonotype: One end of the junction fails to match germline, which may point to a read error. V and J are TRBV5-6 and TRBJ2-7; the D call may be TRBD1 or TRBD2 (5 bases each). CDR3 size: 14 residues. Per germline, CDR1 SGHDT and CDR2 YYEEEE. The chain's CDR3 is CASSRGPGTYEQHF. CDR3 nucleotides: TGTGCCAGCAGTCGAGGTCCTGGGACCTACGAGCAGCACTTC.

Notes on this clonotype: Being one base from a much bigger clone, this may be a read error. The chain joins TRBV7-9 to TRBJ2-7, with D unresolved. CDR3 length equals 15 residues. The V gene lost 5 bases and the J gene lost 3 bases, with 17 bases spanning the gap. Germline V gene lookup returns CDR1 SEHNR and CDR2 FQNEAQ (reference sequence). Here the CDR3 reads CASSPTPPINYEQYF. As DNA, the CDR3 is TGTGCCAGCAGCCCCACCCCGCCAATAAACTACGAGCAGTACTTC.

The rearrangement uses TRBV4-1 and TRBJ2-7; the match to TRBD2 covers 7 bases. The germline gives CDR1 MGHRA, CDR2 YSYEKL. This CDR3 is built from 15 residues. V shed 3 bases, J shed 2 bases, and the junction held 7 bases outside the gene matches. The CDR3 DNA follows: TGCGCCAGCAGCCACCCCGGGGGGAGCACCTACGAGCAGTACTTC. Amino acid sequence: CASSHPGGSTYEQYF.

The chain joins TRBV6-5 to TRBJ2-1; 9 bases are a match to TRBD1. Germline V gene data show CDR1 as MNHEY and CDR2 as SVGAGI. The length of the CDR3 is 14 residues. V lost 9 bases, J lost 2 bases, and 5 bases stayed unmatched. The CDR3, as DNA: TGTGCCAGTCACCGGGACAGGGCCTACAATGAGCAGTTCTTC. Translated: CASHRDRAYNEQFF.